This entry describes one TCR beta chain. Reverse transcription of about 0.45 to 1 ug RNA was performed with random hexamers. TCRdb ran MiXCR on the immunoSEQ multiplex PCR reads and lists one entry per CDR3 protein. The sample holds under 200,000 distinct CDR3 sequences; about 96% are singletons and the top ten take 0.1% to 0.15%. This record belongs to a study of CD8 T cells in Susac syndrome. Patients with Susac syndrome met diagnostic criteria defined recently for definite or probable disease. Negative magnetic isolation gave CD8+ and CD4+ cells; FACS enriched CD8+ TEMRA. In germline, CDR1 is MNHEY, CDR2 SVGAGI. The CDR3 extends over 12 amino acids. The ends lost 6 bases at V and 6 bases at J; junction bases unmatched: 3.

The source material was CD4+ T cells from PBMCs. This sequence joins TRBV6-5 and TRBJ1-2, with 8 bases that match TRBD1. The TCR comes from a human donor with Susac syndrome. The CDR3 loop is CASRQGAHGYTF. In DNA, the CDR3 is TGTGCCAGCAGGCAGGGGGCTCATGGCTACACCTTC.